This T cell receptor (beta chain) was obtained from a study of blood T cells in healthy people across ages. Whole-study findings and limits: Those diversity estimates obtained from one million T cells were thought to be underestimates. Among long-lived donors, naive CD4+ cells were more numerous and diversity higher than in aged donors.

As for this clonotype: Antigen: not known.

Primed by a sample-barcoded 5' primer and a J-beta primer mix, a second PCR proceeded for roughly 7 to 12 cycles. Sequencing yielded, for each sample, at least 2.5 million paired-end reads carrying CDR3. TCRdb redid the calling of the 5' RACE reads with MiXCR, one entry per CDR3 protein. The repertoire holds nearly 1 million distinct CDR3 sequences, with roughly 51% as singletons. Germline values: CDR1 MNHEY, CDR2 SMNVEV (reference sequence). The CDR3 runs to 19 residues. V lost 6 bases to trimming and J lost 4 bases; unmatched junction nucleotides: 21. The clonotype comes from a woman between 55 and 75 years old in good health. This sequence joins TRBV27 and TRBJ2-3; 8 bases align to TRBD2. Sequencing was done on a sample of blood. CDR3 DNA: TGTGCCAGCAGCCCGGGACTAGATCATTTTCGGATGGGCGCAGATACGCAGTATTTT. The encoded protein is CASSPGLDHFRMGADTQYF.